The clone carrying this T cell receptor (beta chain) was detected once. This entry is derived from a study of T cell changes during pregnancy in multiple sclerosis. The CDR3 totals 14 residues. CDR1 and CDR2 from the germline V gene are KGHSH and LQKENI. Trimming took 2 bases from V and 3 from J; bases not matched to a gene: 1. The table came from immunoSEQ multiplex PCR; TCRdb's copy has only in-frame clones and leaves some out. The sample consists of 93,000 or so clones, around 91% of them appearing once. The TCR comes from a female donor with multiple sclerosis, enrolled in a pregnancy study. The genes are TRBV18 and TRBJ1-5, with 7 bases lining up with TRBD1. The sequences come from peripheral blood, collected after pregnancy. CDR3: CASSPGTVNQPQHF. The CDR3 nucleotides read TGTGCCAGCTCACCAGGGACAGTCAATCAGCCCCAGCATTTT. Looking up the rest from reference TRBV18 and TRBJ1-5 gives the full variable domain: NAGVMQNPRHLVRRRGQEARLRCSPMKGHSHVYWYRQLPEEGLKFMVYLQKENIIDESGMPKERFSAEFPKEGPSILRIQQVVRGDSAAYFCASSPGTVNQPQHFGDGTRLSIL.